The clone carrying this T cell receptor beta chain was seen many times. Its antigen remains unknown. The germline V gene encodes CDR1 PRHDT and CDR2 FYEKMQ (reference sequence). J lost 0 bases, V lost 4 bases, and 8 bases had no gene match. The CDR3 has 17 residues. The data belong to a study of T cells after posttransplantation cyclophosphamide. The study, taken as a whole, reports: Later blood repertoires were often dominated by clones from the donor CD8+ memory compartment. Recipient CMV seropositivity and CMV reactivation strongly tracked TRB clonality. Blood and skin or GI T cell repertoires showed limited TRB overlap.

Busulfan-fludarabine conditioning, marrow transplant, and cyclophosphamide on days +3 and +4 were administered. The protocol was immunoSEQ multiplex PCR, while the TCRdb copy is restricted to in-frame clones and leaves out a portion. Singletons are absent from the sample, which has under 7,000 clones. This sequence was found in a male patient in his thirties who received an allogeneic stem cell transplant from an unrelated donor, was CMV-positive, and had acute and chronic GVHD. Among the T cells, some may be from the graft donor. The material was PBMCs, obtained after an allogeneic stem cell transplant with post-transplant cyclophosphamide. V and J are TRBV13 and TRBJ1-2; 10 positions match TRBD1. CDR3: CASSSQPGTGANYGYTF. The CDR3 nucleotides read TGTGCCAGCAGCTCCCAGCCCGGGACAGGGGCTAACTATGGCTACACCTTC.